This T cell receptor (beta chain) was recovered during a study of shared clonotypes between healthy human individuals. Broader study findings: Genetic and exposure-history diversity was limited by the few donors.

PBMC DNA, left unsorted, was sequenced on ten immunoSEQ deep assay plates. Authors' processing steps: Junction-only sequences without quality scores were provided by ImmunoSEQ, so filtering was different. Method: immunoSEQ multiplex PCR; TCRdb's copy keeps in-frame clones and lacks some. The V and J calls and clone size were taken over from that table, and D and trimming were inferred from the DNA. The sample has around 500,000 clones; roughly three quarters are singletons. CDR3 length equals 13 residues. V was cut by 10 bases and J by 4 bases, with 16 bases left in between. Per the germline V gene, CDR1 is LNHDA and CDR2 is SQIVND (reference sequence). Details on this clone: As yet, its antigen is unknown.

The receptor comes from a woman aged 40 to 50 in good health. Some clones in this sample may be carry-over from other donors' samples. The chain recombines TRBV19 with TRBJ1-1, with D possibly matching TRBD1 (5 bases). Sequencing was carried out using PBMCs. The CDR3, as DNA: TGTGCCACCGCGGGGCAGTTAGCCACTGAAGCTTTCTTT. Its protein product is CATAGQLATEAFF.